This T cell receptor (beta chain) appears in the sequencing data of a study of cytomegalovirus exposure and HLA in healthy donors. Concerning this clone itself: Its antigen is not identified.

Study results and limitations: Researchers catalogued 164 TCR beta chains as cytomegalovirus-associated. For presence/absence analyses, sequencing depth was assumed to be roughly uniform across donors. Evidence from a later analysis indicated that most CMV-associated TCR beta chains looked HLA-restricted.

Donors in the study were healthy people who gave bone marrow. The PCR contained 60 Vbeta and 13 Jbeta primers. Clones were read by immunoSEQ multiplex PCR, and TCRdb kept only the in-frame ones, dropping some. This table has under 150,000 clones, roughly four fifths appearing once. V was cut by 2 bases and J by 4 bases, with 15 bases left in between. Germline V gene lookup returns CDR1 MRHNA and CDR2 SNTAGT. This CDR3 comprises 16 residues. This clonotype originated in a male donor in good health and CMV-seropositive. The sample was PBMCs. V is TRBV6-4 and J is TRBJ2-1; maybe TRBD2 (5 bases). Here the CDR3 DNA reads TGTGCCAGCAGTGACGGCGCCCTGGCGGGTTACAATGAGCAGTTCTTC. Protein product: CASSDGALAGYNEQFF.